The T cell receptor beta chain described here comes from a study of CD8 T cells in ankylosing spondylitis. The TCR beta libraries were generated through quantitative 5'-RACE incorporating molecular barcodes. TCRdb processed the 5' RACE reads anew with MiXCR; each CDR3 protein has one entry. The sample has about 340,000 distinct CDR3 sequences; around 20% are singletons. Input material: blood, either unsorted or a sorted T cell fraction (not recorded which). The clonotype was recovered from a male donor with ankylosing spondylitis or in good health (not recorded which).

CDR3: CASSGRRVGDTQYF. DNA of the CDR3: TGTGCCAGCAGTGGGAGGAGGGTGGGAGATACGCAGTATTTT. The V and J genes are TRBV9 and TRBJ2-3; the D gene is possibly TRBD2 (6 bases). Germline assignment: CDR1 SGDLS and CDR2 YYNGEE. Trimming shortened V by 5 bases and J by 5 bases, and 15 bases separated the two germline ends. This CDR3 is 14 amino acids long.